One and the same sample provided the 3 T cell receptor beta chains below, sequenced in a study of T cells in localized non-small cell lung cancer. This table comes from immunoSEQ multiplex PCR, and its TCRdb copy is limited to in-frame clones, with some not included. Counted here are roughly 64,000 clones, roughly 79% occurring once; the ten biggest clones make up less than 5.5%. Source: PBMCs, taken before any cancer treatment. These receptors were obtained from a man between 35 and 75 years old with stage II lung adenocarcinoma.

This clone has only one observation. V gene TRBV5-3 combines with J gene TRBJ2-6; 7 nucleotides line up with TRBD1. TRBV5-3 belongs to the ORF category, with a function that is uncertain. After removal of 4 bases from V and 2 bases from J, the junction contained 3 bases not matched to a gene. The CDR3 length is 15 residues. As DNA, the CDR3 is TGTGCCAGAAGCATAGACAGGGCTGGGGCCAACGTCCTGACTTTC. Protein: CARSIDRAGANVLTF.

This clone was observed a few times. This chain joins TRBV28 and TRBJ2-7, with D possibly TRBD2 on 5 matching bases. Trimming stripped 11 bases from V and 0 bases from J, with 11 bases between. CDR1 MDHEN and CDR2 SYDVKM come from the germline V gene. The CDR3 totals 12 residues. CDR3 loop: CAGERVSYEQYF. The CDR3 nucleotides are TGTGCCGGGGAGCGTGTCTCCTACGAGCAGTACTTC.

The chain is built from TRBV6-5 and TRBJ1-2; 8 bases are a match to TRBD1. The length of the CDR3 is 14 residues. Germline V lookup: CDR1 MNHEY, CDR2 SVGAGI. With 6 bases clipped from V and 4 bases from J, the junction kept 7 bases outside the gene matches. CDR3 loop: CASSRDRKGYGYTF. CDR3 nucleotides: TGTGCCAGCAGCCGGGACAGGAAGGGCTATGGCTACACCTTC.